The T cell receptor beta chain described here comes from a study of blood T cell repertoires in COVID-19. Produced via immunoSEQ multiplex PCR; TCRdb's table is partial and in-frame only. Counted here are just over 65,000 clones, about nine tenths occurring once; the ten biggest clones make up approximately 8.4%. Germline CDR1 WSHSY, CDR2 SAAADI. The CDR3 length is 11 residues. After removal of 8 bases from V and 4 bases from J, the junction contained 1 base not matched to a gene. The rearrangement links TRBV10-2 to TRBJ2-7, with TRBD1 matching over 8 bases. Sequenced sample: peripheral blood. This sequence was found in a man aged 30 to 39 with acute or convalescent COVID-19. In DNA, the CDR3 is TGCGCCAGCTGGGACAGGTACGAGCAGTACTTC. Protein sequence: CASWDRYEQYF.